The 4 T cell receptor beta chains listed next were all sequenced from one sample in a study of early T cells in non-severe SARS-CoV-2 infection. TCRdb reprocessed the 5' RACE reads via MiXCR and lists one record per CDR3 protein. In the table there are 15,000 to 20,000 distinct CDR3 sequences, under 7.5% of which are singletons. The sequenced material came from whole blood. All receptors derive from an adult who was a healthcare worker with PCR-confirmed SARS-CoV-2 infection or an uninfected control (not recorded which).

This clonotype was counted many times. The V call is TRBV12-3 or TRBV12-4, the J call TRBJ2-1, with 7 bases fitting TRBD2. The CDR3 consists of 15 residues. Trimming removed 7 bases from V and 4 bases from J; junction bases left unmatched: 10. The CDR3 DNA follows: TGTGCCAGCACCCTGGAGGCTAGCGGTTACAATGAGCAGTTCTTC. Translated, it gives CASTLEASGYNEQFF.

The rearrangement joins TRBV20-1 to TRBJ1-1; 11 nucleotides line up with TRBD1. From germline, CDR1 is DFQATT and CDR2 SNEGSKA (reference sequence). J lost 5 bases, V lost 2 bases, and 13 bases had no gene match. This CDR3 is 17 amino acids long. CDR3: CSARPLLDRGQGTEAFF. The DNA for the CDR3 is TGCAGTGCTAGACCCCTGTTGGACAGGGGGCAGGGGACTGAAGCTTTCTTT.

This clonotype was counted many times. This chain uses TRBV25-1 with TRBJ2-7; 13 bases fit TRBD2. The length of the CDR3 is 21 residues. The germline V gene has CDR1 MGHDK and CDR2 SYGVNS. Trimming cost V 1 base and J 2 bases; bases outside gene matches: 17. Here the CDR3 reads CASSESFGVGGLAGDAYEQYF. The CDR3, as DNA: TGTGCCAGCAGTGAATCTTTCGGCGTCGGTGGACTAGCGGGAGACGCCTACGAGCAGTACTTC.

V gene TRBV29-1 combines with J gene TRBJ2-3; D gene ambiguous. Germline assignment: CDR1 SQVTM and CDR2 ANQGSEA. Between the trimmed V and J ends, which lost 3 bases and 4 bases, there was a span of 11 bases. There are 13 residues in the CDR3. Here the CDR3 reads CSVEFSRADTQYF. The DNA for the CDR3 is TGCAGCGTTGAGTTCTCGAGAGCAGATACGCAGTATTTT.